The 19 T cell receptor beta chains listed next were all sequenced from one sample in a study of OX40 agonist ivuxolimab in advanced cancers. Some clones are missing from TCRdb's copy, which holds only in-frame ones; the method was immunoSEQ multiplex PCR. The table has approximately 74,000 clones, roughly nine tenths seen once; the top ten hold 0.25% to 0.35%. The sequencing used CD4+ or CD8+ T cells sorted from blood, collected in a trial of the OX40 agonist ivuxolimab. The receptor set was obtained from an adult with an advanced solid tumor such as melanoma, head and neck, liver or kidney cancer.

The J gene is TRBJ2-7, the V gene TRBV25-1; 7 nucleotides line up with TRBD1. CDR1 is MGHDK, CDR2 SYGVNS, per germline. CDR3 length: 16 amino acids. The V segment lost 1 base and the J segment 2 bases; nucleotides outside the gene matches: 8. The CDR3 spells CASSELQETGTYEQYF. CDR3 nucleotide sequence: TGTGCCAGCAGTGAATTACAGGAGACAGGGACCTACGAGCAGTACTTC.

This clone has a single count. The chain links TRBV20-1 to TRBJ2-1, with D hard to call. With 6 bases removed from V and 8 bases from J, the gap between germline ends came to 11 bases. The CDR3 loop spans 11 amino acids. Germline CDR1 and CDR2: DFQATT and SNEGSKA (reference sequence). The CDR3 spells CSARPVDEQFF. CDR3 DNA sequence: TGCAGTGCCCGTCCAGTCGATGAGCAGTTCTTC.

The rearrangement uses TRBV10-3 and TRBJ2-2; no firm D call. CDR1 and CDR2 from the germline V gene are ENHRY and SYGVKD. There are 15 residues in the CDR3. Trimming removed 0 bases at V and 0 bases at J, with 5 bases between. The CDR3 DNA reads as TGTGCCATCAGTGAGTCGGGGACGAACACCGGGGAGCTGTTTTTT. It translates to CAISESGTNTGELFF.

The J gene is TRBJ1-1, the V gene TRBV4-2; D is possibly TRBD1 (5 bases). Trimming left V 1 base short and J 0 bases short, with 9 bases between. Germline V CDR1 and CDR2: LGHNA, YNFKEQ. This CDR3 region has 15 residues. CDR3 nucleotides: TGTGCCAGCAGCCAAGGGCCGGGACTGAACACTGAAGCTTTCTTT. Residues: CASSQGPGLNTEAFF.

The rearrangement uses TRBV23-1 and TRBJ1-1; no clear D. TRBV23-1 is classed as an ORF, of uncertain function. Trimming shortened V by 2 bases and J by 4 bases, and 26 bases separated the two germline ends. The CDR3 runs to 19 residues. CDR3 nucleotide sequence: TGCGCCAGCAGTCAACCCGACAACCCGAATCATCCTGCAGGCACTGAAGCTTTCTTT. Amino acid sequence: CASSQPDNPNHPAGTEAFF.

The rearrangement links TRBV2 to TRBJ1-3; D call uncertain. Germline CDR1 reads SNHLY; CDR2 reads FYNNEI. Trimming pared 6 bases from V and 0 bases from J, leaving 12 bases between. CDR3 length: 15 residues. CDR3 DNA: TGTGCCAGCAGCCCCGGACTCAGCTCTGGAAACACCATATATTTT. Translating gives CASSPGLSSGNTIYF.

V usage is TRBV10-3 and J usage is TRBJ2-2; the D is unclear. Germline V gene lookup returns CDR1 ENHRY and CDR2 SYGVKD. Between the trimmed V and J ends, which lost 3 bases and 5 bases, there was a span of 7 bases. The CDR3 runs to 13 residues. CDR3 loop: CAISEFRTGELFF. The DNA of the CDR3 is TGTGCCATCAGTGAATTTCGGACCGGGGAGCTGTTTTTT.

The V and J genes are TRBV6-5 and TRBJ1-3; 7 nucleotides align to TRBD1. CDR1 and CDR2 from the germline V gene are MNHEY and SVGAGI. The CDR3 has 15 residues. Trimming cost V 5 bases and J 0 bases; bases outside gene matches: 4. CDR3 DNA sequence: TGTGCCAGCAGTCCGACAGGGAGCTCTGGAAACACCATATATTTT. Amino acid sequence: CASSPTGSSGNTIYF.

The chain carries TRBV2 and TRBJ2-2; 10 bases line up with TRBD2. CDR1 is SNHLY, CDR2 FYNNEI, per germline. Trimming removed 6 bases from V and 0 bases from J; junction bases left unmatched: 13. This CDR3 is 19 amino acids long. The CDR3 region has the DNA TGTGCCAGCAGGAGAATAGCCGGGACTAGCGCCGCGAACACCGGGGAGCTGTTTTTT. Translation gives CASRRIAGTSAANTGELFF.

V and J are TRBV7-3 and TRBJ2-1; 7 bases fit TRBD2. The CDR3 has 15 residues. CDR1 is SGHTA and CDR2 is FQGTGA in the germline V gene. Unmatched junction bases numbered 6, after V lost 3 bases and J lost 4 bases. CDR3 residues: CASSLDGRSYNEQFF. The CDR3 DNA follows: TGTGCCAGCAGCTTGGACGGGAGGTCGTACAATGAGCAGTTCTTC.

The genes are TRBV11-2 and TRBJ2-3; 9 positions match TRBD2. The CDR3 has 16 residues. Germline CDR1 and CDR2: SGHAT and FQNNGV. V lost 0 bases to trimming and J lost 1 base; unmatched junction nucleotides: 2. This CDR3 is CASSLELAGGTDTQYF. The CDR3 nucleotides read TGTGCCAGCAGCTTAGAATTAGCGGGAGGCACAGATACGCAGTATTTT.

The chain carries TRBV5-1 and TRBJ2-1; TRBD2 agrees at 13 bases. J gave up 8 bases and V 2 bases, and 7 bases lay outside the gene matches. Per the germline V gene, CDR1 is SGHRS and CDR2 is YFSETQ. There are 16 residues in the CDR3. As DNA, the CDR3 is TGCGCCAGCAGCTTCGCCGGACTAGCGGGAGTGGATGAGCAGTTCTTC. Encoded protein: CASSFAGLAGVDEQFF.

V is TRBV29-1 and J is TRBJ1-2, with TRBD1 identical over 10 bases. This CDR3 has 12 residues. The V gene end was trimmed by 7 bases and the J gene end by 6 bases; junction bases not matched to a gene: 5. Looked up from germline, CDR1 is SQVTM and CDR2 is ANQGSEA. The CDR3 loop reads CSDGGTGDGYTF. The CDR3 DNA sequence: TGCAGCGACGGGGGGACAGGGGATGGCTACACCTTC.

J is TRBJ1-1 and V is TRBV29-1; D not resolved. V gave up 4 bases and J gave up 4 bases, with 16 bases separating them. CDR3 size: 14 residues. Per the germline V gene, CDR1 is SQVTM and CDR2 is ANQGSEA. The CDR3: CSVVPADRFTEAFF. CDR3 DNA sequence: TGCAGCGTTGTTCCGGCGGATCGATTCACTGAAGCTTTCTTT.

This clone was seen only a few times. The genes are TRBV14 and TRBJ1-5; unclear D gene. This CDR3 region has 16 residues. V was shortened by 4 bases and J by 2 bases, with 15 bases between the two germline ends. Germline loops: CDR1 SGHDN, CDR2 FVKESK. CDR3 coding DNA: TGTGCCAGCAGCCCGCGCAAGGGTTTACGCAATCAGCCCCAGCATTTT. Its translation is CASSPRKGLRNQPQHF.

This CDR3 reads CATSRDRAGSYGYTF. The CDR3 bases are TGTGCCACCAGCAGAGATCGGGCAGGGAGCTATGGCTACACCTTC. J is TRBJ1-2 and V is TRBV15, with a weak D call TRBD1 (5 bases). Looked up from germline, CDR1 is LNHNV and CDR2 is YYDKDF (reference sequence). V dropped 0 bases and J dropped 4 bases, with 12 bases sitting between them. This CDR3 contains 15 residues.

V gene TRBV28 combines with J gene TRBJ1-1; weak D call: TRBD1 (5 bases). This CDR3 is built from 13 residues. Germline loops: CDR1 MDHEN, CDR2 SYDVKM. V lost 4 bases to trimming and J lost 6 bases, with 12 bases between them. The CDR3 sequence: CASSSSGLPEAFF. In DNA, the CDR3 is TGTGCCAGCAGTTCTTCAGGGTTGCCTGAAGCTTTCTTT.

The CDR3 spells CASSVGSAVNEQFF. In DNA, the CDR3 is TGTGCCAGCAGCGTAGGCTCGGCTGTCAATGAGCAGTTCTTC. The rearrangement uses TRBV9 and TRBJ2-1; no clear D. Germline V gives CDR1 SGDLS, CDR2 YYNGEE. Trimming pared 0 bases from V and 6 bases from J, leaving 10 bases between. There are 14 residues in the CDR3.

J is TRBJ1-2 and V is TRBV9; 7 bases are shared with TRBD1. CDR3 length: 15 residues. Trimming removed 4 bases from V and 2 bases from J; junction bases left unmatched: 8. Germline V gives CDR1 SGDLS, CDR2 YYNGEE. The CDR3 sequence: CASSPGGGANYGYTF. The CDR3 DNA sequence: TGTGCCAGCAGCCCAGGGGGAGGAGCGAACTATGGCTACACCTTC.